Shown below are 30 T cell receptor beta chains from a single sample sequenced in a study of T cell repertoires in cytomegalovirus infection (dated by TCRdb to between 2017 and 2020). What this sample's treatment or condition label stands for: in vitro stimulation with specific CMV peptide epitopes to enrich CMV-specific T cells. Sequencer: Illumina HiSeq 1500. TCRdb reprocessing: public reads trimmed at Q25 with fastp, clones called with MiXCR, in-frame beta chains kept. Each CDR3 protein gets just one entry, which takes the most common genes and DNA from the rows behind it. The sample has 75,000 to 100,000 distinct CDR3 sequences on record, around 49% of them singletons. The ten top clones hold approximately 95% of the sample. For these TCRs, the target antigens are not known. The source was CD8+ T cells from cultured PBMCs, collected from culture after CMV antigen stimulation. These receptors all come from a human donor in good health (CMV status not recorded). Some clones in this sample may be carry-over from other donors' samples.

This clonotype appeared a few times. The rearrangement joins TRBV6-1 to TRBJ1-5; 10 nucleotides line up with TRBD1. CDR3 size: 16 residues. Germline CDR1 MNHNS, CDR2 SASEGT. The V gene end was trimmed by 4 bases and the J gene end by 3 bases; junction bases not matched to a gene: 6. This CDR3 reads CASSGLDRGVNQPQHF. As DNA, the CDR3 is TGTGCCAGCAGTGGGCTGGACAGGGGGGTCAATCAGCCCCAGCATTTT.

The chain recombines TRBV7-8 with TRBJ2-3; no reliable D call. The V and J ends lost 1 base and 0 bases respectively, with 5 bases between them. The CDR3 contains 14 residues. Germline assignment: CDR1 SGHVS and CDR2 FQNEAQ. For the CDR3, the DNA is TGTGCCAGCAGCTTAGTTAGCAGCACAGATACGCAGTATTTT. Its translation is CASSLVSSTDTQYF.

V and J are TRBV19 and TRBJ2-1; TRBD1 is a possible D gene (6 bases). V gave up 5 bases and J gave up 7 bases, with 12 bases separating them. This CDR3 is built from 13 residues. Germline V gene lookup returns CDR1 LNHDA and CDR2 SQIVND (reference sequence). The CDR3 here is CASSVHRANEQFF. As DNA, the CDR3 is TGTGCCAGTAGTGTTCACAGGGCTAATGAGCAGTTCTTC.

The V call is TRBV19, the J call TRBJ2-1, with 8 bases fitting TRBD2. The germline gives CDR1 LNHDA, CDR2 SQIVND (reference sequence). After removal of 1 base from V and 10 bases from J, the junction contained 3 bases not matched to a gene. The CDR3 has 13 residues. The CDR3 region is CASSIASSGEQFF. Here the CDR3 DNA reads TGTGCCAGTAGTATAGCTTCTAGCGGGGAGCAGTTCTTC. The entire variable domain, with the rest obtained from reference TRBV19 and TRBJ2-1, is as follows: DGGITQSPKYLFRKEGQNVTLSCEQNLNHDAMYWYRQDPGQGLRLIYYSQIVNDFQKGDIAEGYSVSREKKESFPLTVTSAQKNPTAFYLCASSIASSGEQFFGPGTRLTVL.

The table lists this clonotype with a few counts. The rearrangement joins TRBV11-2 to TRBJ1-2, with 7 bases identical to TRBD1. Germline CDR1 is SGHAT and CDR2 is FQNNGV. The CDR3 spans 19 residues. Trimming at V came to 1 base and at J to 4 bases, leaving 18 bases not matched to a gene. The CDR3 is CASSLVRTATRQGSYGYTF. The DNA of the CDR3 is TGTGCCAGCAGCTTAGTCCGGACGGCGACAAGACAGGGATCCTATGGCTACACCTTC.

This clonotype came up a few times. The rearrangement joins TRBV7-9 to TRBJ1-4; D perhaps matches TRBD1 (6 bases). V was clipped by 4 bases and J by 7 bases, with 16 bases between them. Germline CDR1 SEHNR, CDR2 FQNEAQ (reference sequence). There are 15 residues in the CDR3. CDR3 bases: TGTGCCAGCAGCTCCACAGGGACTATGAGTGAAAAACTGTTTTTT. Its translation is CASSSTGTMSEKLFF.

The rearrangement uses TRBV6-2 or TRBV6-3 and TRBJ2-5; D remains ambiguous. This CDR3 comprises 14 residues. The V and J ends lost 0 bases and 4 bases respectively, with 9 bases between them. Germline V lookup: CDR1 MNHEY, CDR2 SVGEGT. CDR3 DNA sequence: TGTGCCAGCAGTTACTCAGCCAGGACAGAGACCCAGTACTTC. Its protein product is CASSYSARTETQYF.

This chain connects TRBV6-5 to TRBJ2-7, with TRBD1 matching 7 bases. From germline, CDR1 is MNHEY and CDR2 SVGAGI. V dropped 5 bases and J dropped 3; count of bases not matched to a gene: 16. CDR3 size: 17 residues. The chain's CDR3 is CASSREETWDRNYEQYF. The CDR3, as DNA: TGTGCCAGCAGTCGAGAAGAGACGTGGGACAGAAACTACGAGCAGTACTTC.

The rearrangement uses TRBV4-1 and TRBJ1-5, with 11 bases matching TRBD1. Germline lookup yields CDR1 MGHRA and CDR2 YSYEKL. The ends lost 3 bases at V and 6 bases at J; junction bases unmatched: 4. This CDR3 is built from 15 residues. In DNA form, the CDR3 reads TGCGCCAGCAGCCATGGGACAGGGGGTGGTCAGCCCCAGCATTTT. Protein: CASSHGTGGGQPQHF.

This clonotype was seen at least ten times. The J gene is TRBJ2-5, the V gene TRBV28, with 11 bases identical to TRBD2. V gave up 6 bases and J gave up 4 bases; unmatched junction bases: 10. CDR3 length: 16 amino acids. The germline V gene encodes CDR1 MDHEN and CDR2 SYDVKM. This CDR3 reads CASRGLAGSPGETQYF. The CDR3 nucleotides are TGTGCCAGCAGAGGACTAGCGGGCTCTCCAGGAGAGACCCAGTACTTC.

This clonotype was observed at least ten times. The gene calls are TRBV7-2 and TRBJ2-3, with D perhaps matching TRBD1 (6 bases). Trimming pared 5 bases from V and 6 bases from J, leaving 12 bases between. Germline CDR1 is SGHTA and CDR2 is FQGNSA. CDR3 length: 13 amino acids. CDR3 loop: CASSPGTPDTQYF. The CDR3 DNA is TGTGCCAGCAGCCCAGGGACACCCGATACGCAGTATTTT.

The chain uses TRBV28 and TRBJ2-7, with D perhaps TRBD2 (5 bases). The CDR3 has 12 residues. Germline V gene lookup returns CDR1 MDHEN and CDR2 SYDVKM. Deletions cut 2 bases from V and 3 bases from J, with 5 bases between. The CDR3 here is CASSLGLYEQYF. CDR3 in DNA: TGTGCCAGCAGTTTAGGACTCTACGAGCAGTACTTC.

The chain has TRBV7-9 and TRBJ1-2, with D uncertain. There are 12 residues in the CDR3. V lost 1 base and J 8 bases, leaving 8 bases between the germline ends. Germline V gene data show CDR1 as SEHNR and CDR2 as FQNEAQ (reference sequence). CDR3 in DNA: TGTGCCAGCAGCTTAGAGGTCAGGGGCTACACCTTC. Its translation: CASSLEVRGYTF. The whole variable domain, remainder taken from reference TRBV7-9 and TRBJ1-2, is DTGVSQNPRHKITKRGQNVTFRCDPISEHNRLYWYRQTLGQGPEFLTYFQNEAQLEKSRLLSDRFSAERPKGSFSTLEIQRTEQGDSAMYLCASSLEVRGYTFGSGTRLTVV.

V and J are TRBV4-3 and TRBJ2-7; D perhaps matches TRBD2 (6 bases). The CDR3 consists of 13 residues. V was shortened by 3 bases and J by 4 bases, with 10 bases between the two germline ends. Germline V gene lookup returns CDR1 LGHNA and CDR2 YSLEER. CDR3 region: CASSQSGPYEQYF. As DNA, the CDR3 is TGCGCCAGCAGCCAGAGCGGGCCTTACGAGCAGTACTTC.

This clonotype was detected only a few times. The chain carries TRBV27 and TRBJ2-5; TRBD1 or TRBD2 may be the D gene (5 bases each). The ends were cut back, 2 bases at V and 1 base at J, with 11 bases in the middle. CDR3 length: 15 amino acids. In germline, CDR1 is MNHEY, CDR2 SMNVEV (reference sequence). CDR3 amino acids: CASSLRGRIQETQYF. In nucleotides, the CDR3 is TGTGCCAGCAGTTTACGGGGACGGATCCAAGAGACCCAGTACTTC.

V gene TRBV4-1 combines with J gene TRBJ2-5; no reliable D call. V dropped 5 bases and J dropped 0 bases, with 10 bases sitting between them. Germline CDR1 reads MGHRA; CDR2 reads YSYEKL. The CDR3 consists of 14 residues. CDR3 coding DNA: TGCGCCAGCAGCTACCGACTCGACCAAGAGACCCAGTACTTC. Translation gives CASSYRLDQETQYF.

The chain links TRBV2 to TRBJ2-1; 15 positions match TRBD2. The CDR3 covers 16 residues. With V trimmed by 3 bases and J by 7 bases, 4 bases remained unmatched. The germline CDR1 and CDR2 sequences are SNHLY and FYNNEI. The DNA for the CDR3 is TGTGCCAGCAGTGAGGCTGGACTAGCGGGAGGGAATGAGCAGTTCTTC. This encodes CASSEAGLAGGNEQFF.

This clonotype was seen only a few times. CDR3 DNA: TGTGCCAGCAGTTTATCCCCTTTATTACAGGAGACCCAGTACTTC. It yields the protein CASSLSPLLQETQYF. The rearrangement uses TRBV27 and TRBJ2-5; D is unresolved. Germline V CDR1 and CDR2: MNHEY, SMNVEV (reference sequence). The germline V and J ends were trimmed by 0 bases and 5 bases, with 13 bases remaining between them. This CDR3 contains 15 residues.

The rearrangement uses TRBV24-1 and TRBJ1-5; TRBD1 matches 7 bases. The germline gives CDR1 KGHDR, CDR2 SFDVKD. This CDR3 comprises 19 residues. Trimming removed 4 bases from V and 0 bases from J; junction bases left unmatched: 14. The CDR3 DNA reads as TGTGCCACCAGTGAGCTGGACAGGTCTACCCCTTATAGCAATCAGCCCCAGCATTTT. This encodes CATSELDRSTPYSNQPQHF.

This clonotype was picked up a small number of times. The rearrangement links TRBV7-2 to TRBJ2-3, with 8 positions matching TRBD2. V lost 3 bases, J lost 4 bases, and 6 bases stayed unmatched. The CDR3 extends over 15 amino acids. Germline V gene data show CDR1 as SGHTA and CDR2 as FQGNSA. In DNA form, the CDR3 reads TGTGCCAGCAGCTTGACGGGAGGGGGGGCAGATACGCAGTATTTT. Amino acid sequence: CASSLTGGGADTQYF.

The genes are TRBV20-1 and TRBJ2-2; 8 bases match TRBD2. The ends lost 1 base at V and 5 bases at J; junction bases unmatched: 6. CDR3 length: 15 residues. Germline loops: CDR1 DFQATT, CDR2 SNEGSKA (reference sequence). CDR3 sequence (DNA): TGCAGTGCTAGAGCGGGAGGGGTTAGGACCGGGGAGCTGTTTTTT. It encodes CSARAGGVRTGELFF.

The rearrangement uses TRBV11-2 and TRBJ2-1, with 8 bases that match TRBD2. The CDR3 totals 15 residues. CDR1 and CDR2 (germline): SGHAT, FQNNGV. After removal of 0 bases from V and 7 bases from J, the junction contained 5 bases not matched to a gene. CDR3 in DNA: TGTGCCAGCAGCTTAGAACCGGGGGGGCGAAATGAGCAGTTCTTC. This translates into CASSLEPGGRNEQFF.

The chain recombines TRBV27 with TRBJ2-7, with 9 bases that match TRBD1. Germline CDR1 and CDR2: MNHEY and SMNVEV (reference sequence). The V segment lost 5 bases and the J segment 6 bases; nucleotides outside the gene matches: 8. The CDR3 runs to 14 residues. CDR3 in DNA: TGTGCCAGCAGTCTGGGACAGGGTATGAGCGAGCAGTACTTC. Residues: CASSLGQGMSEQYF.

This clonotype was seen a few times. The chain has TRBV7-2 and TRBJ2-3; a weak D match, TRBD2 (5 bases). The CDR3 runs 15 residues. Germline values: CDR1 SGHTA, CDR2 FQGNSA. V lost 5 bases to trimming and J lost 0 bases, with 12 bases between them. CDR3 DNA: TGTGCCAGCAGCCCTCGAGGGCCTAGCACAGATACGCAGTATTTT. Its protein is CASSPRGPSTDTQYF. Variable domain in full (rest from reference TRBV7-2 and TRBJ2-3): GAGVSQSPSNKVTEKGKDVELRCDPISGHTALYWYRQSLGQGLEFLIYFQGNSAPDKSGLPSDRFSAERTGGSVSTLTIQRTQQEDSAVYLCASSPRGPSTDTQYFGPGTRLTVL.

The J gene is TRBJ2-5, the V gene TRBV6-6; TRBD2 aligns across 14 bases. Per the germline V gene, CDR1 is MNHNY and CDR2 is SVGAGI (reference sequence). Trimming removed 6 bases from V and 5 bases from J; junction bases left unmatched: 8. The CDR3 is 16 residues long. The CDR3 here is CASRDSGTSGSETQYF. The DNA for the CDR3 is TGTGCCAGCAGAGACTCCGGGACTAGCGGGAGTGAGACCCAGTACTTC.

This clonotype appeared once. V usage is TRBV7-4 and J usage is TRBJ2-7; a possible D gene is TRBD1 (6 bases). V was cut by 6 bases and J by 1 base, with 10 bases left in between. The CDR3 covers 13 residues. The germline V gene encodes CDR1 SGHVT and CDR2 SQSDAQ. In nucleotides, the CDR3 is TGTGCCAGCAGTCGACAGGATTCCTACGAGCAGTACTTC. Protein: CASSRQDSYEQYF.

The chain uses TRBV5-1 and TRBJ2-1; D ambiguous. V was trimmed by 2 bases and J by 0 bases, leaving 15 bases between them. The CDR3 runs to 17 residues. Germline V gene sequence: CDR1 SGHRS, CDR2 YFSETQ. Here the CDR3 reads CASSLRAVLSSYNEQFF. As DNA, the CDR3 is TGCGCCAGCAGCTTAAGGGCTGTCCTAAGCTCCTACAATGAGCAGTTCTTC.

This clonotype was recorded only once. V and J are TRBV12-3 or TRBV12-4 and TRBJ1-5, with TRBD1 matching over 9 bases. This CDR3 is 18 amino acids long. J gave up 7 bases and V 5 bases, and 18 bases lay outside the gene matches. The CDR3 protein is CASSPLWTGEDFSQPQHF. In DNA form, the CDR3 reads TGTGCCAGCAGTCCTCTCTGGACAGGGGAAGATTTTAGCCAGCCCCAGCATTTT.

The V gene is TRBV12-3 or TRBV12-4, the J gene TRBJ2-2; a weak D match, TRBD1 (5 bases). V lost 7 bases and J lost 3, with 9 bases in between. The CDR3 runs to 13 residues. CDR3 coding DNA: TGTGCCAGCACCCCAGGGTACACCGGGGAGCTGTTTTTT. Protein product: CASTPGYTGELFF.

This chain links TRBV4-2 with TRBJ2-3; possibly TRBD2 for D (6 bases). Germline CDR1 and CDR2: LGHNA and YNFKEQ. The CDR3 is 17 residues long. Trimming took off 1 base at V and 2 bases at J, with 16 bases between the two ends. The CDR3: CASSQVGGAGLTDTQYF. The CDR3 DNA is TGTGCCAGCAGCCAAGTCGGTGGGGCGGGGCTCACAGATACGCAGTATTTT.